These 32 T cell receptor beta chains originate from one sample sequenced in a study of T cells during gluten challenge in celiac disease. Cells were tetramer-binding CD4+ effector-memory gut-homing T cells. Paired single-cell TRA and TRB sequences were amplified by three nested PCRs with multiplexed primers. TCRdb analysed the single-cell sequencing reads with MiXCR anew, one entry per CDR3 protein. The table records some 300 distinct CDR3 sequences, under 30% of them present only once. Material: gluten-specific CD4+ T cells sorted from blood using tetramers, obtained at baseline or on day 6, 14 or 28 of gluten challenge (not recorded which). The source is a female donor with celiac disease.

Judged by abundance, this clonotype is medium-sized (0.01 to 0.1%). The CDR3 reads CASSVGQGETQYF. Written as DNA, the CDR3 is TGTGCCAGCAGCGTCGGACAGGGGGAGACCCAGTACTTC. The V call is TRBV7-3, the J call TRBJ2-5; 9 nucleotides align to TRBD1. Germline V gene sequence: CDR1 SGHTA, CDR2 FQGTGA. This CDR3 is 13 amino acids long. V was pared by 5 bases and J by 5 bases, with 3 bases of the junction left unmatched.

Relative to its sample, this clonotype is hyperexpanded. The chain is built from TRBV19 and TRBJ2-1, with D perhaps assigned TRBD1 or TRBD2 (7 bases each). Germline assignment: CDR1 LNHDA and CDR2 SQIVND (reference sequence). The CDR3 loop spans 13 amino acids. As DNA, the CDR3 is TGTGCTATCTCTACGCAGGGGGGGAATGAGCAGTTCTTC. It translates to CAISTQGGNEQFF.

The table lists this clonotype with a few counts. This chain uses TRBV19 with TRBJ2-5; D might be TRBD2 (5 bases). The CDR3 spans 13 residues. Trimming pared 8 bases from V and 2 bases from J, leaving 12 bases between. From germline, CDR1 is LNHDA and CDR2 SQIVND (reference sequence). This CDR3 is CASSIRGQETQYF. The DNA for the CDR3 is TGTGCCAGTTCCATTCGGGGACAAGAGACCCAGTACTTC.

This clonotype was found a few times. This rearrangement joins TRBV20-1 to TRBJ2-5; 12 nucleotides align to TRBD2. This CDR3 has 15 residues. Germline lookup yields CDR1 DFQATT and CDR2 SNEGSKA (reference sequence). V was pared by 4 bases and J by 2 bases, with 5 bases of the junction left unmatched. In DNA, the CDR3 is TGCAGTGCTAACTCACTAGCGGGGGGACAAGAGACCCAGTACTTC. The encoded protein is CSANSLAGGQETQYF.

In this sample, this clonotype is medium-sized (0.01 to 0.1%). V usage is TRBV4-2 and J usage is TRBJ2-2, with 7 bases identical to TRBD1. V lost 4 bases and J lost 8; bases outside the gene matches: 13. Germline CDR1 reads LGHNA; CDR2 reads YNFKEQ. This CDR3 spans 16 amino acids. CDR3 in DNA: TGTGCCAGCAGCCTAACACCCCACCAGGGGGAAGGGGAGCTGTTTTTT. It encodes CASSLTPHQGEGELFF.

Details on this clonotype: A read error may account for a junction end that differs from germline. V and J are TRBV20-1 and TRBJ2-1; TRBD2 matches 9 bases. The germline V gene has CDR1 DFQATT and CDR2 SNEGSKA (reference sequence). The CDR3 runs 16 residues. The CDR3 DNA reads TGCAGTGCTAGAAAAGGAGCGGGAGGTTACTACAATGAGCAGATCTTC. Translation gives CSARKGAGGYYNEQIF.

By share, this clonotype counts as medium-sized. The chain recombines TRBV4-3 with TRBJ2-2; D remains ambiguous. CDR1 is LGHNA, CDR2 YSLEER, per germline. This CDR3 has 17 amino acids. Trimming pared 0 bases from V and 1 base from J, leaving 12 bases between. CDR3 residues: CASSQDAVTLNTGELFF. CDR3 coding DNA: TGCGCCAGCAGCCAAGACGCAGTAACCTTGAACACCGGGGAGCTGTTTTTT.

This clonotype is large in the sample. The chain's CDR3 is CSAGQGDVSYNEQFF. CDR3 nucleotide sequence: TGCAGTGCGGGCCAAGGGGACGTCTCCTACAATGAGCAGTTCTTC. V gene TRBV20-1 combines with J gene TRBJ2-1; either TRBD1 or TRBD2 may fit D (5 bases each). The CDR3 spans 15 residues. Trimming stripped 6 bases from V and 0 bases from J, with 15 bases between. CDR1 and CDR2 (germline): DFQATT, SNEGSKA (reference sequence).

This clonotype showed up many times. The rearrangement links TRBV20-1 to TRBJ1-4; weak D call: TRBD1 (5 bases). This CDR3 is 13 amino acids long. V was clipped by 5 bases and J by 7 bases, with 14 bases between them. The germline V gene has CDR1 DFQATT and CDR2 SNEGSKA (reference sequence). CDR3 sequence (DNA): TGCAGTGCTTCGTCAAGGGGAGGTGAAAAACTGTTTTTT. It is translated as CSASSRGGEKLFF.

In its sample, this clonotype ranks as large. The genes are TRBV19 and TRBJ1-5; no clear D. The CDR3 consists of 13 residues. CDR1 LNHDA and CDR2 SQIVND come from the germline V gene (reference sequence). Trimming stripped 9 bases from V and 4 bases from J, with 13 bases between. The CDR3 loop is CARAPGGNQPQHF. CDR3 DNA sequence: TGTGCCAGAGCCCCAGGCGGGAATCAGCCCCAGCATTTT.

This clonotype counts as medium-sized (0.01 to 0.1%). The chain uses TRBV7-2 and TRBJ2-2, with 10 nucleotides matching TRBD1. CDR3 length: 15 amino acids. The ends lost 3 bases at V and 6 bases at J; junction bases unmatched: 4. Germline CDR1 and CDR2: SGHTA and FQGNSA. CDR3 protein: CASSLNGQGAGELFF. The CDR3 DNA reads TGTGCCAGCAGCTTGAATGGACAGGGGGCCGGGGAGCTGTTTTTT.

A word on this clonotype: A much bigger clone sits one base away, suggesting this may be a read error. The chain recombines TRBV29-1 with TRBJ1-5; TRBD1 matches at 7 bases. The germline V gene has CDR1 SQVTM and CDR2 ANQGSEA. V was clipped by 8 bases and J by 6 bases; unmatched bases: 13. This CDR3 has 14 amino acids. CDR3 in DNA: TGCAGCATTGCTACAGGGGAATGGGGTCAGCCCCAGCATTTT. Its protein is CSIATGEWGQPQHF.

This clonotype has more than one count but fewer than ten. The chain uses TRBV29-1 and TRBJ1-5; no definite D call. The germline V and J ends were trimmed by 5 bases and 2 bases, with 10 bases remaining between them. This CDR3 region has 13 residues. Germline CDR1 is SQVTM and CDR2 is ANQGSEA. CDR3 protein: CSVRAGGNQPQHF. The CDR3 region has the DNA TGCAGCGTTCGTGCGGGCGGCAATCAGCCCCAGCATTTT.

The rearrangement joins TRBV5-1 to TRBJ2-7; 7 bases map to TRBD1. Germline CDR1 is SGHRS and CDR2 is YFSETQ. V lost 1 base and J lost 2; bases outside the gene matches: 18. CDR3 size: 19 residues. CDR3 sequence: CASSLLAAATGERTYEQYF. CDR3 bases: TGCGCCAGCAGCTTGCTGGCGGCTGCTACAGGGGAACGGACCTACGAGCAGTACTTC.

There are a few counts of this clonotype. This chain connects TRBV24-1 to TRBJ1-5; D perhaps matches TRBD1 (5 bases). From germline, CDR1 is KGHDR and CDR2 SFDVKD. The V end was cut by 12 bases, the J end by 4 bases, with 21 bases between. The CDR3 has 15 amino acids. The CDR3, as DNA: TGTGCCGACAAACTGTATGTTGAGGGGAATCAGCCCCAGCATTTT. As protein: CADKLYVEGNQPQHF.

In regard to this clonotype: This could be a read error, since a much larger clone is one nucleotide away. CDR3 sequence reads: CVTSSWGTDTQYF. The CDR3 DNA sequence: TGTGTCACCAGCTCGTGGGGCACAGATACGCAGTATTTT. V usage is TRBV15 and J usage is TRBJ2-3, with no clear D. CDR3 length: 13 amino acids. In germline, CDR1 is LNHNV, CDR2 YYDKDF (reference sequence).

This clonotype was counted a few times. This chain links TRBV7-3 with TRBJ2-3; the D gene is possibly TRBD2 (5 bases). There are 13 residues in the CDR3. Germline V gene sequence: CDR1 SGHTA, CDR2 FQGTGA. V was clipped by 5 bases and J by 2 bases, with 8 bases between them. This chain's CDR3 is CASSTTNTDTQYF. CDR3 DNA: TGTGCCAGCAGCACGACTAACACAGATACGCAGTATTTT.

This rearrangement joins TRBV7-3 to TRBJ2-1; TRBD1 aligns across 7 bases. Germline loops: CDR1 SGHTA, CDR2 FQGTGA. This CDR3 is built from 16 residues. V was clipped by 5 bases and J by 5 bases; unmatched bases: 12. This chain's CDR3 is CASSPLGGGQDNEQFF. As DNA, the CDR3 is TGTGCCAGCAGCCCTTTAGGGGGCGGGCAAGACAATGAGCAGTTCTTC.

Relative to its sample, this clonotype is medium-sized. The chain recombines TRBV6-2 or TRBV6-3 with TRBJ1-5; D is possibly TRBD1 (5 bases). The CDR3 covers 13 residues. With 6 bases removed from V and 11 bases from J, the gap between germline ends came to 17 bases. Looked up from germline, CDR1 is MNHEY and CDR2 is SVGEGT. DNA of the CDR3: TGTGCCAGCAGCCCGACCCTTGGGGGAGCCCAGCATTTT. It translates to CASSPTLGGAQHF.

The chain is built from TRBV15 and TRBJ1-1; TRBD1 matches at 9 bases. Per the germline V gene, CDR1 is LNHNV and CDR2 is YYDKDF (reference sequence). Trimming at V came to 0 bases and at J to 3 bases, leaving 2 bases not matched to a gene. This CDR3 contains 15 residues. CDR3 amino acids: CATSRERTGDTEAFF. The CDR3 region has the DNA TGTGCCACCAGCAGAGAGAGGACAGGGGACACTGAAGCTTTCTTT.

The chain links TRBV29-1 to TRBJ2-4; TRBD1 agrees at 7 bases. Per germline, CDR1 SQVTM and CDR2 ANQGSEA. Trimming cost V 6 bases and J 7 bases; bases outside gene matches: 3. The CDR3 totals 11 residues. The CDR3 DNA follows: TGCAGCGTAGGGGGCGGTAACATTCAGTACTTC. This translates into CSVGGGNIQYF.

By share of the sample, this clonotype is medium-sized. The V gene is TRBV9, the J gene TRBJ1-4; no reliable D call. Trimming took 0 bases from V and 6 from J, leaving 12 bases between them. The CDR3 runs 15 residues. Germline values: CDR1 SGDLS, CDR2 YYNGEE. CDR3 sequence: CASSVGVPGDEKLFF. CDR3 sequence (DNA): TGTGCCAGCAGCGTAGGGGTCCCCGGAGATGAAAAACTGTTTTTT.

Relative to its sample, this clonotype is hyperexpanded. The genes are TRBV5-6 and TRBJ1-3; D is possibly TRBD1 (6 bases). Per germline, CDR1 SGHDT and CDR2 YYEEEE. The V end lost 4 bases, the J end lost 0 bases, and 14 bases lay between the germline ends. The CDR3 contains 16 residues. Here the CDR3 reads CASSHRTEYSGNTIYF. CDR3 DNA: TGTGCCAGCAGCCATCGGACAGAATACTCTGGAAACACCATATATTTT.

As to this clonotype: An end of the junction does not agree with germline; a read error may underlie this. CDR3 nucleotide sequence: TGTGGCAGCCATCGGACAGAATACTCTGGAAACACCATATATTTT. It specifies CGSHRTEYSGNTIYF. The rearrangement joins TRBV5-6 to TRBJ1-3; tentatively, D is TRBD1 (6 bases). The germline V gene encodes CDR1 SGHDT and CDR2 YYEEEE. This CDR3 spans 15 amino acids.

The chain links TRBV4-2 to TRBJ2-5; TRBD2 matches at 10 bases. This CDR3 has 16 amino acids. J lost 1 base, V lost 1 base, and 3 bases had no gene match. CDR1 and CDR2 (germline): LGHNA, YNFKEQ. CDR3 nucleotides: TGTGCCAGCAGCCAAGGGGTAGCGGGAGGCCAAGAGACCCAGTACTTC. Translation: CASSQGVAGGQETQYF.

The chain carries TRBV7-3 and TRBJ2-5, with D perhaps matching TRBD1 (6 bases). The CDR3 has 13 amino acids. Trimming pared 5 bases from V and 5 bases from J, leaving 12 bases between. Germline V gene data show CDR1 as SGHTA and CDR2 as FQGTGA. CDR3: CASSIRGWETQYF. CDR3 nucleotides: TGTGCCAGCAGCATCAGGGGTTGGGAGACCCAGTACTTC.

Relative to its sample, this clonotype is hyperexpanded. CDR3 sequence reads: CASSRGTWDTGELFF. Here the CDR3 DNA reads TGTGCCAGCAGCCGCGGGACTTGGGACACCGGGGAGCTGTTTTTT. V is TRBV7-6 and J is TRBJ2-2; possible D gene TRBD2, 6 bases. Trimming stripped 5 bases from V and 3 bases from J, with 13 bases between. Germline V gene lookup returns CDR1 SGHVS and CDR2 FNYEAQ. The length of the CDR3 is 15 residues.

Judged by abundance, this clonotype is medium-sized (0.01 to 0.1%). This chain joins TRBV5-1 and TRBJ2-7; TRBD1 is a possible D gene (5 bases). V shed 0 bases and J shed 2 bases, with 9 bases lying between them. The CDR3 runs 14 residues. CDR1 and CDR2 (germline): SGHRS, YFSETQ. The CDR3, as DNA: TGCGCCAGCAGCTTGGGTACAGGCGCCTACGAGCAGTACTTC. Its protein product is CASSLGTGAYEQYF.

This clonotype is labeled large. The chain employs TRBV4-3 and TRBJ2-5; D might be TRBD2 (6 bases). Germline loops: CDR1 LGHNA, CDR2 YSLEER. V dropped 1 base and J dropped 3 bases, with 15 bases sitting between them. The CDR3 runs 16 residues. The CDR3 loop is CASSQGVAGREETQYF. CDR3 in DNA: TGCGCCAGCAGCCAAGGGGTCGCGGGACGAGAAGAGACCCAGTACTTC.

Judged by abundance, this clonotype is hyperexpanded (1% or more). This rearrangement joins TRBV9 to TRBJ2-3; no clear D. Trimming cost V 5 bases and J 2 bases, with 12 bases left between them. Germline V lookup: CDR1 SGDLS, CDR2 YYNGEE. The CDR3 runs 14 residues. The CDR3 is CASSWTFNTDTQYF. The DNA for the CDR3 is TGTGCCAGCAGTTGGACGTTCAACACAGATACGCAGTATTTT.

As for this clonotype: This sequence may be a read error, since a much larger clone differs from it by one base. The chain combines TRBV7-2 with TRBJ1-6, with D unresolved. The V and J ends lost 7 bases and 8 bases respectively, with 12 bases between them. The CDR3 is 13 amino acids. Germline assignment: CDR1 SGHTA and CDR2 FQGNSA. The DNA of the CDR3 is TGTGCCAGCAACCGGAATCAGGATTCACCCCTCCACTTT. Its translation: CASNRNQDSPLHF.

This clonotype is medium-sized within its sample. The chain joins TRBV4-3 to TRBJ2-3; possible D gene TRBD1, 5 bases. The ends were cut back, 4 bases at V and 4 bases at J, with 12 bases in the middle. Germline assignment: CDR1 LGHNA and CDR2 YSLEER. This CDR3 spans 14 amino acids. CDR3 coding DNA: TGCGCCAGCAGCCTCGGAAGGGGCTCAGATACGCAGTATTTT. Amino acids: CASSLGRGSDTQYF.